This TCR beta chain comes out of a study of human T cells and chemical hapten exposure. In its sample, this clonotype was seen many times. Its cognate antigen is unknown. General study findings and limits: PT1 expanded TCR numbers rose with patch test score.

Using its own MiXCR run on the RACE reads, TCRdb lists one record per CDR3 protein. The sample gives about 84,000 distinct CDR3 sequences, approximately 11% of which show up once; 3% to 4% is in the top ten. Described time point: patch test 3, about 24 weeks after DPC sensitization. Treatment given: therapeutic diphenylcyclopropenone sensitization with weekly scalp DPC. After removal of 0 bases from V and 5 bases from J, the junction contained 9 bases not matched to a gene. CDR1 is LNHNV, CDR2 YYDKDF, per germline (reference sequence). The CDR3 extends over 17 amino acids. The TCR was taken from a woman aged 45 to 65 with alopecia areata. Some clones in this sample may be carry-over from other donors' samples. This sequence joins TRBV15 and TRBJ2-1; 8 bases fit TRBD1. Sequenced here: whole blood, sampled in connection with sensitization to the hapten diphenylcyclopropenone (DPC). The CDR3 DNA reads TGTGCCACCAGCAGAGATGATAGGACAGGGCTGAACAATGAGCAGTTCTTC. It yields the protein CATSRDDRTGLNNEQFF. The variable domain in full, completed from reference TRBV15 and TRBJ2-1, reads DAMVIQNPRYQVTQFGKPVTLSCSQTLNHNVMYWYQQKSSQAPKLLFHYYDKDFNNEADTPDNFQSRRPNTSFCFLDIRSPGLGDTAMYLCATSRDDRTGLNNEQFFGPGTRLTVL.